This TCR beta chain was sequenced for a study of T-cell memory formation after mild COVID-19 listed by TCRdb under 2021. Looking at the study overall: TCR sequence clusters from the two donors were found to be largely donor specific. The cohort was made up of two young adult volunteers, one female and one male, who were previously healthy. In two donors, T-cell clones that expanded and contracted after mild COVID-19 were tracked by sequencing TCRalpha and TCRbeta repertoires over time. Broader findings and caveats from the paper: The study included only two mild cases, and larger cohorts that include severe cases with pre-infection samples were judged to be necessary. From day 15 to 85, contracting clones showed balanced CD4/CD8 phenotypes, whereas a second wave of clones that expanded from day 15 to 37 leaned towards CD4+. Contracting CD4+ clones turned up mainly in the CM and EM memory subsets, whereas EMRA was where CD8+ clones were enriched. Some responding clones were detected in pre-infection memory, suggesting pre-existing cross-reactive memory T cells joined the SARS-CoV-2 response. The second-wave clones that peaked on day 37 were not confirmed to be SARS-CoV-2 specific.

The reads were generated on an Illumina NovaSeq 6000. Using 5'RACE with constant-segment primers, TCRalpha and TCRbeta cDNA libraries were constructed, with sample barcodes and unique molecular identifiers added in the process. RNA was extracted from every sample with Trizol reagent. Amplification of the libraries took two PCR steps, and the second step added a second sample barcode plus Illumina TruSeq adapters. Libraries were sequenced on an Illumina NovaSeq with 2 x 150 bp paired-end reads. On the authors' methods: Demultiplexing of reads and collapsing into UMI-guided consensus sequences were performed with migec v1.2.7. Using mixcr v2.1.11, UMI consensuses were aligned to TRA and TRB V and J templates and then assembled into clonotypes. Clonotypes were classified as expanded or contracted when called significant by both edgeR and NoisET, with noise models trained on biological replicates. edgeR calls used a false discovery rate-adjusted p below 0.01 and a log2 fold-change threshold of 1. PCA with hierarchical clustering of max-normalized trajectories of the 1000 most abundant clonotypes was used as exploratory dynamics analysis. Separately sequenced CD4+ and CD8+ repertoires were used to assign the CD4 or CD8 phenotype of responding clones. TCRdb reanalyzed the raw reads on its own, using fastp at Q25 for trimming and MiXCR for clone calling, and kept in-frame beta chains. All rows with the same CDR3 protein become a single entry with the most common DNA and genes. The V and J calls reflect TCRdb's pipeline rather than the authors' work. The sample yields approximately 500,000 distinct CDR3 sequences; nearly 25% were counted once. About an eighth of the sample goes to the ten largest clones.

PBMCs were isolated by Ficoll-Paque density gradient centrifugation. To note about this clonotype: Its antigen remains unidentified. Base qualities were left out, and no much larger clone turns up one base away.

The sequencing sample was made of PBMCs or a T cell subset sorted from them (not recorded which). The TCR was taken from an adult woman who had mild COVID-19 (a few samples of this study predate the infection). The sample titles of this study are shuffled in the database, so cell type and time point are left out; the donor was told from shared clones.

The DNA is as follows: TGTGCCAGCCTTTCTGTCCAGACAGATACGCAGTATTTT. It codes for CASLSVQTDTQYF. The chain couples TRBV2 to TRBJ2-3, with the D gene uncertain. The CDR3 covers 13 residues, taking in both the cysteine and the phenylalanine. Here the CDR3 DNA is all that survives: 39 bases in frame from base 1. Between the V and J ends, shortened by 8 bases and 3 bases respectively, the junction contains 12 bases. The germline V gene supplies CDR1 SNHLY and CDR2 FYNNEI. Joined to the reference TRBV2 and TRBJ2-3 proteins, this CDR3 gives the full variable domain: EPEVTQTPSHQVTQMGQEVILRCVPISNHLYFYWYRQILGQKVEFLVSFYNNEISEKSEIFDDQFSVERPDGSNFTLKIRSTKLEDSAMYFCASLSVQTDTQYFGPGTRLTVL.